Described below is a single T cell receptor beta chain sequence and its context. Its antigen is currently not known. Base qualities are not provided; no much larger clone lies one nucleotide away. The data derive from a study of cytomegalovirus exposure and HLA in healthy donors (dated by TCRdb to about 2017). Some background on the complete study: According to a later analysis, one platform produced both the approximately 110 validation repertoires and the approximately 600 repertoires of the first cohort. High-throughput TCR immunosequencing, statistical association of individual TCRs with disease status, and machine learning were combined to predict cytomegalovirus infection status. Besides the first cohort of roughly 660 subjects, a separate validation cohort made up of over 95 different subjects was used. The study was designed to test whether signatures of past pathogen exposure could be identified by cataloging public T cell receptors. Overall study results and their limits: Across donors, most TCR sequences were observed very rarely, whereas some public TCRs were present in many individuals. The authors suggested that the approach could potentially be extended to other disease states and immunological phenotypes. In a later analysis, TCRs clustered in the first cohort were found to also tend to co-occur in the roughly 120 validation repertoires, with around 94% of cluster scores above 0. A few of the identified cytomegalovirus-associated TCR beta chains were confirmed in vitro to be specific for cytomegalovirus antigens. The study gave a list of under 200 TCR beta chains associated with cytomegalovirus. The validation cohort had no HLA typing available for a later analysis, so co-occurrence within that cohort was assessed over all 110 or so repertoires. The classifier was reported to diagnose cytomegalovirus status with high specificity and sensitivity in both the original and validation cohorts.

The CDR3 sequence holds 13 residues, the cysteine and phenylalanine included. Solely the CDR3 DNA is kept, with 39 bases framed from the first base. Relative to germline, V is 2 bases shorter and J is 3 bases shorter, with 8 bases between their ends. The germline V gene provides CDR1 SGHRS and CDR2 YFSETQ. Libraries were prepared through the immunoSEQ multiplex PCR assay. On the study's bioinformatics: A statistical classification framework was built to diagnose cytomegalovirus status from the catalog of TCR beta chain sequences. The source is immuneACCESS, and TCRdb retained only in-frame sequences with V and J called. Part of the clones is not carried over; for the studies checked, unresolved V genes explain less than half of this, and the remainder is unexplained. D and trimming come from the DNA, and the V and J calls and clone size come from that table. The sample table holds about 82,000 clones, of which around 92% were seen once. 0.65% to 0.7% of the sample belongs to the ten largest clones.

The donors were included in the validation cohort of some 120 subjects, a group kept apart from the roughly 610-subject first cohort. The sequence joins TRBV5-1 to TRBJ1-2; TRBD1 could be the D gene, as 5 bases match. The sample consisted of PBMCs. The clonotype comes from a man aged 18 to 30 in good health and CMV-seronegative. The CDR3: CASSLDSYYGYTF. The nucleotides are TGCGCCAGCAGCTTAGACAGCTACTATGGCTACACCTTC.